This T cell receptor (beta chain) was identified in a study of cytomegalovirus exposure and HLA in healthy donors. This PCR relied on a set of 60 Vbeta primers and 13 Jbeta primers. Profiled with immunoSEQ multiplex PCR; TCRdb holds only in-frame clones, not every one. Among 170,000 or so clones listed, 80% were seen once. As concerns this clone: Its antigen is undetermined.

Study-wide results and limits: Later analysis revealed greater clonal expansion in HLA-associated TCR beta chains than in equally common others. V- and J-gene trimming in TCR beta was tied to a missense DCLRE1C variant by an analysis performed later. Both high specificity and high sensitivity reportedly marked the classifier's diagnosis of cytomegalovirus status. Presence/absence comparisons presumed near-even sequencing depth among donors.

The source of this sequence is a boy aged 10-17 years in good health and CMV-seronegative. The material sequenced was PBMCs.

CDR3 protein: CASSPQPSGSTDTQYF. The CDR3 bases are TGTGCCAGCAGCCCCCAACCTAGCGGGAGCACAGATACGCAGTATTTT. The chain carries TRBV11-3 and TRBJ2-3; 8 nucleotides agree with TRBD2. The CDR3 consists of 16 residues. Germline CDR1 SGHNT, CDR2 YENEEA. Trimming cost V 5 bases and J 0 bases; bases outside gene matches: 7.